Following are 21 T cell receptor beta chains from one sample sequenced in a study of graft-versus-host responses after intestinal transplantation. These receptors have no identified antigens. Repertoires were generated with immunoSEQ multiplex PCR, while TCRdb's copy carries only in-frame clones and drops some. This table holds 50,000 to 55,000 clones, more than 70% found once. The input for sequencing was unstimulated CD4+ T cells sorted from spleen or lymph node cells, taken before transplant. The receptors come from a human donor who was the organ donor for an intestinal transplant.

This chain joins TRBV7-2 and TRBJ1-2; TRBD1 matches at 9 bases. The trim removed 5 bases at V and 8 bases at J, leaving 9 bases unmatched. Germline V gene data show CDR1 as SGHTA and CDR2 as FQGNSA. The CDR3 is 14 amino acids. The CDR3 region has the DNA TGTGCCAGCAGCCGCCGGGACAGGGCTAGAGGCTACACCTTC. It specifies CASSRRDRARGYTF.

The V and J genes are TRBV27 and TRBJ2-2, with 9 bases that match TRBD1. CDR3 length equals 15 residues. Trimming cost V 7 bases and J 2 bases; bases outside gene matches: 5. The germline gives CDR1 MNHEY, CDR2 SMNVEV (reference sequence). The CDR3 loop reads CASTEGQGNTGELFF. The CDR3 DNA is TGTGCCAGCACCGAGGGACAGGGCAACACCGGGGAGCTGTTTTTT.

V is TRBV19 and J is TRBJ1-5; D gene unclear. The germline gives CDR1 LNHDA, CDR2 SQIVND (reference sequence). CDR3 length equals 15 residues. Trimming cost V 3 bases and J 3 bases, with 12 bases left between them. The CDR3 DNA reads TGTGCCAGTAGTATCTTGGACGGGAACAATCAGCCCCAGCATTTT. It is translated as CASSILDGNNQPQHF.

The CDR3 nucleotides are TGTGCCAGCAGACCGACGACAGGGGGCTATGGCTACACCTTC. Translating it yields CASRPTTGGYGYTF. The chain carries TRBV5-4 and TRBJ1-2, with 9 bases identical to TRBD1. J was trimmed by 4 bases and V by 5 bases; bases with no gene match: 6. Germline-derived CDR1 and CDR2 are SGHNT and YYREEE (reference sequence). This CDR3 region has 14 residues.

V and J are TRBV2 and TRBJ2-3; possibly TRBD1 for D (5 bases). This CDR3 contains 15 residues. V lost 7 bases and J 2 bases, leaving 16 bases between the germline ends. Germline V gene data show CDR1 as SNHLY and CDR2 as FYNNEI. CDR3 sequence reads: CASNWGRVNTDTQYF. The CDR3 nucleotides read TGTGCCAGCAATTGGGGCAGAGTAAACACAGATACGCAGTATTTT.

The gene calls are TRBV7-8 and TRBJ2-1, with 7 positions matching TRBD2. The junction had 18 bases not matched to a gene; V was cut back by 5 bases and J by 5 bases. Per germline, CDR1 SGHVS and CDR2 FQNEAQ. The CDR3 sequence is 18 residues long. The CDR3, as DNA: TGTGCCAGCAGCGCCCCCCCCCGGACTAAGCGGGGAAACAATGAGCAGTTCTTC. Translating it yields CASSAPPRTKRGNNEQFF.

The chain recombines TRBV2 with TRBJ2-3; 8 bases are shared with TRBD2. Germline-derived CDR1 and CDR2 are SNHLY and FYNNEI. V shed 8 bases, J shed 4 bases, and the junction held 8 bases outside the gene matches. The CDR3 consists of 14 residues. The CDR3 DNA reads TGTGCCAGCTGTAGAGCGGGAGAGGCAGATACGCAGTATTTT. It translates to CASCRAGEADTQYF.

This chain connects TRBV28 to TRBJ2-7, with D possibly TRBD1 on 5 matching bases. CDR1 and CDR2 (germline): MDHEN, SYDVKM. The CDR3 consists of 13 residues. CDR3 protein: CSAHGWGPREQYF. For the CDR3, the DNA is TGTTCCGCACACGGCTGGGGCCCACGCGAGCAGTACTTC.

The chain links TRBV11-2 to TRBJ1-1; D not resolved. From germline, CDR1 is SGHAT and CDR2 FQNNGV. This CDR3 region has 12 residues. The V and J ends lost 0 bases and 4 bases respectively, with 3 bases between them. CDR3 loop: CASSLDLTEAFF. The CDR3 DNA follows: TGTGCCAGCAGCTTAGATCTCACTGAAGCTTTCTTT.

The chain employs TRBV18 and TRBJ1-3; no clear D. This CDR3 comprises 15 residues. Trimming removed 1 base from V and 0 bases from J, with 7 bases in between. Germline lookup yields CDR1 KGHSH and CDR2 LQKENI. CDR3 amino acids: CASSPLGSSGNTIYF. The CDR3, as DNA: TGTGCCAGCTCACCACTCGGGAGCTCTGGAAACACCATATATTTT.

The CDR3 protein is CASSQDSRLIRYF. DNA of the CDR3: TGTGCCAGCAGCCAGGACAGCCGCCTAATACGTTACTTC. The chain employs TRBV28 and TRBJ2-4; D is perhaps TRBD1 (6 bases). The germline CDR1 and CDR2 sequences are MDHEN and SYDVKM. The ends were cut back, 6 bases at V and 16 bases at J, with 22 bases in the middle. The CDR3 has 13 amino acids.

The CDR3 DNA sequence: TGTGCCAGCAGCACCAGTGGCGGGACCGTCACAGATACGCAGTATTTT. Translated, it gives CASSTSGGTVTDTQYF. This chain links TRBV7-9 with TRBJ2-3; D might be TRBD2 (6 bases). The CDR3 length is 16 residues. V lost 5 bases to trimming and J lost 2 bases, with 17 bases between them. CDR1 SEHNR and CDR2 FQNEAQ come from the germline V gene (reference sequence).

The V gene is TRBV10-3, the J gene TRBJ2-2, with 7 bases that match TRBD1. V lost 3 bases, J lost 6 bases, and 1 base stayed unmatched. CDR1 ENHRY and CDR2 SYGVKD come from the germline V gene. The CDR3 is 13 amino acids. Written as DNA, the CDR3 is TGTGCCATCAGTGAAAGGGGGCCCGGGGAGCTGTTTTTT. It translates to CAISERGPGELFF.

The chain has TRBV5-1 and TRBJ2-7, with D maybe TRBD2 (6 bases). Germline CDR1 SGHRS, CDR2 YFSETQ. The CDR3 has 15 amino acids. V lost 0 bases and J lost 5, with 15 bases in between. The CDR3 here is CASSLGARDMNEQYF. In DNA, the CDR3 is TGCGCCAGCAGCTTGGGCGCGCGGGATATGAACGAGCAGTACTTC.

The CDR3 DNA reads as TGTGCCAGCAGCACCCGGCGGGAGCTCGAGCAGTACTTC. Translating gives CASSTRRELEQYF. The V and J genes are TRBV11-2 and TRBJ2-7, with 7 bases that match TRBD2. This CDR3 has 13 amino acids. Germline CDR1 and CDR2: SGHAT and FQNNGV. V was pared by 5 bases and J by 6 bases, with 7 bases of the junction left unmatched.

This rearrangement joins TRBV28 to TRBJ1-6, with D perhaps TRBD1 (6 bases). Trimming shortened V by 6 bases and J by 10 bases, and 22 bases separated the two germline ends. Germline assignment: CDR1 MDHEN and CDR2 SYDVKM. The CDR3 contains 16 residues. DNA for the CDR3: TGTGCCAGCAGAGCCCCCCAGGGGCGGTTTGGGTCACCCCTCCACTTT. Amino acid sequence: CASRAPQGRFGSPLHF. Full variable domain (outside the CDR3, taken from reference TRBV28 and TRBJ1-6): DVKVTQSSRYLVKRTGEKVFLECVQDMDHENMFWYRQDPGLGLRLIYFSYDVKMKEKGDIPEGYSVSREKKERFSLILESASTNQTSMYLCASRAPQGRFGSPLHFGNGTRLTVT.

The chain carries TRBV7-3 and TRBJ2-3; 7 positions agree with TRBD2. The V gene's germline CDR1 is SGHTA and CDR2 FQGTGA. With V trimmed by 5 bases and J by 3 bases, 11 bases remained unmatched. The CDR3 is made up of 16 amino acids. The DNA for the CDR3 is TGTGCCAGCAGCCCCGGGGTGGCTAGCGGAACAGATACGCAGTATTTT. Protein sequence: CASSPGVASGTDTQYF.

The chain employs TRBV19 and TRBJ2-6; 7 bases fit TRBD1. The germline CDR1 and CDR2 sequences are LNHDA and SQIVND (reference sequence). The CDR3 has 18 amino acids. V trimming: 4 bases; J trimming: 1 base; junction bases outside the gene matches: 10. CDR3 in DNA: TGTGCCAGTAGTAACCTCCGACAGGGCTCGTCTGGGGCCAACGTCCTGACTTTC. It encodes CASSNLRQGSSGANVLTF.

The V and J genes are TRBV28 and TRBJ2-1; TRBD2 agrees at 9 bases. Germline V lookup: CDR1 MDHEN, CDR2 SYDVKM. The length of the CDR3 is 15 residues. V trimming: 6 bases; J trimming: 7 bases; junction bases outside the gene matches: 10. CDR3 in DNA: TGTGCCAGCAGCCCGGGGTTAGCGGGAGTTAATGAGCAGTTCTTC. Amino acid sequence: CASSPGLAGVNEQFF.

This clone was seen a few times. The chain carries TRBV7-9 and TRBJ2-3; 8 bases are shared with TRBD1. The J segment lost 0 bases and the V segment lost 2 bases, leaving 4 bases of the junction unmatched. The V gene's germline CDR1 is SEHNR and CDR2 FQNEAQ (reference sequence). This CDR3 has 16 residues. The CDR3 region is CASSLQGALSTDTQYF. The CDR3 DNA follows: TGTGCCAGCAGCTTACAGGGGGCCCTTAGCACAGATACGCAGTATTTT.

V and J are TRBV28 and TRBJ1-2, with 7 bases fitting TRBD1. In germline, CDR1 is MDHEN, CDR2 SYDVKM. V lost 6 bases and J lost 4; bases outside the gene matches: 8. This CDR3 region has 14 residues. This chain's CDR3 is CASRRRGRGYGYTF. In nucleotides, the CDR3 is TGTGCCAGCAGGCGTAGGGGGCGAGGCTATGGCTACACCTTC.